The rows below give T cell receptor beta chains drawn from one sample of a study of T cells after yellow fever vaccination. From the 5' RACE reads, TCRdb called clonotypes with MiXCR, one entry per CDR3 protein. Of some 300,000 distinct CDR3 sequences in the sample, 7.5% to 9% were seen once. The sequences come from CD4+ T cells sorted from PBMCs, collected 5 days after the yellow fever booster vaccination. These receptors were collected from a man aged 18 to 30 who received the YFV17D yellow fever vaccine. The CDR3 runs from the conserved cysteine through the conserved F or W. The D gene is left open where the match is weak. The size entry is marked missing in some rows and otherwise reads once, few, many or a size class.

J,size,D,V,CDR3,DNA
TRBJ2-2,few,TRBD2,TRBV4-1,CASSQAFRGGRASGELFF,TGCGCCAGCAGCCAAGCCTTCCGGGGGGGCCGGGCAAGCGGGGAGCTGTTTTTT
TRBJ1-5,few,TRBD1,TRBV20-1,CSATATGDLRAQHF,TGCAGTGCTACGGCTACAGGGGATTTGCGGGCCCAGCATTTT
TRBJ2-6,-,-,TRBV6-1,CASSSQAISGANVLTF,TGTGCCAGCAGTTCGCAGGCAATCTCTGGGGCCAACGTCCTGACTTTC
TRBJ2-5,-,-,TRBV29-1,CSVPPQYF,TGCAGCGTCCCCCCCCAGTACTTC
TRBJ2-1,few,TRBD2,TRBV9,CASSVPGLAGGGEQFF,TGTGCCAGCAGCGTTCCGGGACTAGCGGGTGGGGGTGAGCAGTTCTTC
TRBJ2-2,few,TRBD1,TRBV9,CASSVDRGNTGELFF,TGTGCCAGCAGCGTAGACAGGGGCAACACCGGGGAGCTGTTTTTT
TRBJ2-5,-,-,TRBV20-1,CSAPTLGVPETQYF,TGCAGTGCTCCCACCCTAGGGGTGCCGGAGACCCAGTACTTC
TRBJ2-4,many,TRBD2,TRBV7-2,CASSSLAGGQNIQYF,TGTGCCAGCAGCTCCTTAGCGGGGGGTCAAAACATTCAGTACTTC
TRBJ2-7,few,-,TRBV4-3,CASSQGVSRQAYEQYF,TGCGCCAGCAGCCAAGGGGTCTCGCGACAGGCCTACGAGCAGTACTTC
TRBJ2-2,-,-,TRBV20-1,CSARAPRRPTKLTGELFF,TGCAGTGCTAGAGCCCCACGGCGACCGACTAAGCTCACCGGGGAGCTGTTTTTT
TRBJ2-3,few,-,TRBV18,CASSPGRPTDTQYF,TGTGCCAGCTCACCAGGGAGGCCCACAGATACGCAGTATTTT
TRBJ1-2,-,-,TRBV12-3/TRBV12-4,CASSPGRVVNGYTF,TGTGCCAGCAGTCCCGGGAGGGTTGTAAATGGCTACACCTTC
TRBJ2-3,many,TRBD2,TRBV7-9,CASRSGLAGGDTQYF,TGTGCCAGCAGGTCGGGACTAGCGGGGGGAGATACGCAGTATTTT
TRBJ2-5,few,-,TRBV7-9,CASSLESVGAQETQYF,TGTGCCAGCAGTCTAGAATCTGTGGGGGCACAAGAGACCCAGTACTTC
TRBJ2-7,-,TRBD2,TRBV27,CASSLRRETYEQYF,TGTGCCAGCAGTTTAAGGCGGGAGACCTACGAGCAGTACTTC
TRBJ2-3,-,-,TRBV10-2,CASSESTSADTQYF,TGCGCCAGCAGTGAGTCGACTTCGGCAGATACGCAGTATTTT
TRBJ2-7,many,-,TRBV7-3,CASSPNAGAGEQYF,TGTGCCAGCAGCCCGAACGCGGGGGCCGGCGAGCAGTACTTC
TRBJ2-2,-,TRBD1,TRBV29-1,CSVGTGGSTGELFF,TGCAGCGTGGGGACAGGGGGCTCTACAGGGGAGCTGTTTTTT
TRBJ2-1,few,TRBD1,TRBV7-8,CASSLLTGGATLYNEQFF,TGTGCCAGCAGCCTACTCACAGGGGGCGCGACCTTATACAATGAGCAGTTCTTC
TRBJ2-3,few,-,TRBV3-1,CASSRTGRFTDTQYF,TGTGCCAGCAGCAGAACGGGACGGTTCACAGATACGCAGTATTTT
TRBJ2-3,many,TRBD2,TRBV4-2,CASRTSGAGTDTQYF,TGTGCCAGCAGGACCAGCGGGGCTGGCACAGATACGCAGTATTTT
TRBJ2-1,-,-,TRBV13,CASSLQSVGEQFF,TGTGCCAGCAGCTTACAGTCGGTGGGGGAGCAGTTCTTC
TRBJ2-1,-,-,TRBV6-6,CASSRTTGNEQFF,TGTGCCAGCAGTCGAACGACAGGTAATGAGCAGTTCTTC
TRBJ2-7,few,TRBD2,TRBV6-2/TRBV6-3,CASRTSGAFYEQYF,TGTGCCAGCAGAACTAGCGGGGCCTTCTACGAGCAGTACTTC
TRBJ2-5,-,TRBD1,TRBV20-1,CSASTGGTRETQYF,TGCAGTGCTAGTACAGGGGGGACGAGGGAGACCCAGTACTTC
TRBJ2-3,many,-,TRBV2,CASSEPQSEYF,TGTGCCAGCAGTGAGCCCCAATCGGAGTATTTT
TRBJ1-2,few,-,TRBV10-2,CASSPGRGNYGYTF,TGCGCCAGCAGCCCCGGTAGGGGCAACTATGGCTACACCTTC
TRBJ2-5,-,-,TRBV7-8,CASSLEIQETQYF,TGTGCCAGCAGCTTAGAGATACAAGAGACCCAGTACTTC
TRBJ1-5,few,TRBD1,TRBV20-1,CSASRGVDQPQHF,TGCAGTGCTAGCAGGGGGGTCGATCAGCCCCAGCATTTT
TRBJ2-1,-,TRBD2,TRBV4-2,CASSQEGSGGVSYNEQFF,TGTGCCAGCAGCCAAGAGGGGAGCGGGGGAGTCTCCTACAATGAGCAGTTCTTC
TRBJ2-5,many,-,TRBV5-1,CASSLTSLETQYF,TGCGCCAGCAGCTTGACTTCTTTGGAGACCCAGTACTTC
TRBJ2-1,many,TRBD1,TRBV5-1,CASSSQGNEQFF,TGCGCCAGCAGCTCACAGGGGAATGAGCAGTTCTTC
TRBJ1-6,-,-,TRBV11-2,CASSPQRNSPLHF,TGTGCCAGCAGCCCTCAGAGAAATTCACCCCTCCACTTT
TRBJ2-3,many,TRBD2,TRBV6-5,CASSYSGGGGRSLTQYF,TGTGCCAGCAGTTACTCGGGGGGGGGAGGTCGGTCGCTTACGCAGTATTTT
TRBJ2-5,few,TRBD2,TRBV4-2,CASSDPGLAEETQYF,TGTGCCAGCAGCGACCCGGGACTAGCGGAAGAGACCCAGTACTTC
TRBJ2-1,many,TRBD2,TRBV6-2/TRBV6-3,CASSYGRGGRDEQFF,TGTGCCAGCAGTTACGGTCGGGGGGGCAGGGATGAGCAGTTCTTC
TRBJ2-1,few,TRBD2,TRBV29-1,CSVGGSGGAFNEQFF,TGCAGCGTTGGTGGGAGCGGGGGGGCCTTCAATGAGCAGTTCTTC
TRBJ2-3,few,-,TRBV20-1,CSAPGWGPTDTQYF,TGCAGTGCACCAGGGTGGGGGCCCACAGATACGCAGTATTTT
TRBJ2-7,few,TRBD2,TRBV20-1,CSARRGGRQYF,TGCAGTGCTAGGAGGGGCGGGAGGCAGTACTTC
TRBJ1-5,few,-,TRBV6-2/TRBV6-3,CASSWTGAQPQHF,TGTGCCAGCAGTTGGACGGGAGCCCAGCCCCAGCATTTT
TRBJ2-3,few,TRBD2,TRBV7-2,CASSPRPGLAVGDTQYF,TGTGCCAGCAGCCCCCGCCCGGGACTAGCGGTAGGGGATACGCAGTATTTT
TRBJ1-3,-,-,TRBV5-1,CASSLRTEGSGNTIYF,TGCGCCAGCAGCTTAAGGACGGAAGGCTCTGGAAACACCATATATTTT
TRBJ1-1,-,-,TRBV15,CATSQGLNTEAFF,TGTGCCACCAGCCAGGGATTGAACACTGAAGCTTTCTTT
TRBJ2-1,-,-,TRBV2,CASSGANEQFF,TGTGCCAGCAGTGGAGCTAATGAGCAGTTCTTC
TRBJ2-2,few,-,TRBV5-4,CASSFVRKENTGELFF,TGTGCCAGCAGCTTTGTCAGGAAGGAGAACACCGGGGAGCTGTTTTTT
TRBJ2-2,-,-,TRBV5-1,CASSLGDKNTGELFF,TGCGCCAGCAGCTTGGGGGACAAGAACACCGGGGAGCTGTTTTTT
TRBJ2-1,few,-,TRBV20-1,CSARVQGQSSYNEQFF,TGCAGTGCTAGAGTCCAGGGACAAAGCTCCTACAATGAGCAGTTCTTC
TRBJ1-2,few,TRBD1,TRBV20-1,CSAPPQGAGGYTF,TGCAGTGCCCCTCCACAGGGGGCGGGAGGCTACACCTTC
TRBJ2-3,-,-,TRBV29-1,CSVVLAWSSDTQYF,TGCAGCGTTGTCCTAGCGTGGTCTTCGGATACGCAGTATTTT
TRBJ2-2,-,-,TRBV4-3,CASSQEVRDGWSHGTGELFF,TGCGCCAGCAGCCAAGAAGTTAGGGATGGCTGGAGTCACGGCACCGGGGAGCTGTTTTTT